A few counts support the clone carrying this T cell receptor beta chain. Its antigen is undetermined. The data stem from a study of cytomegalovirus exposure and HLA in healthy donors. Study findings and constraints: CMV antigen specificity was confirmed in vitro for a few CMV-associated chains. Productive rates of about 90% or about 30% were seen for most TCR beta V segments in an earlier analysis.

13 Jbeta primers and 60 Vbeta primers were used for the PCR. TCRdb's table, derived via immunoSEQ multiplex PCR, lists solely in-frame clones and lacks some. Of around 200,000 clones in the sample, 75% to 90% are singletons; the top ten hold roughly 0.8%. Trimming took 6 bases from V and 3 from J, leaving 8 bases between them. Looked up from germline, CDR1 is SEHNR and CDR2 is FQNEAQ (reference sequence). The CDR3 loop spans 12 amino acids. This receptor was taken from a woman aged 18-29 years in good health and CMV-seronegative. Sequencing used PBMCs. The V call is TRBV7-9, the J call TRBJ2-5; D gene ambiguous. This chain's CDR3 is CASRTVKETQYF. In DNA form, the CDR3 reads TGTGCCAGCAGGACTGTTAAAGAGACCCAGTACTTC.